This paragraph covers one T cell receptor beta chain sequence. The target antigen is unknown. This entry comes from a study of shared clonotypes between healthy human individuals. The study's findings and limits: The authors expected sequencing depth to affect clonotype sharing among donors. In having few donors, the study represented limited genetic and exposure-history diversity. Memory subsets had estimated richness that was generally smaller than that of naive subsets.

The data were produced by immunoSEQ multiplex PCR, yet TCRdb's version contains in-frame clones alone and is incomplete. The table includes 950,000 to 1,100,000 clones, 70% to 80% detected once. Trimming left V 5 bases short and J 9 bases short, with 7 bases between. Germline V gives CDR1 SGHAT, CDR2 FQNNGV. The CDR3 contains 10 residues. The sample comprised memory CD4+ T cells from PBMCs. Subset noted: CD45RA-negative fraction. The source is a man between 18 and 29 years old in good health. Some clones in this sample may be carry-over from other donors' samples. The V and J genes are TRBV11-2 and TRBJ2-5; D is undetermined. The CDR3: CASSPFSQYF. The DNA for the CDR3 is TGTGCCAGCAGCCCGTTTTCCCAGTACTTC. Looking up the rest from reference TRBV11-2 and TRBJ2-5 gives the full variable domain: EAGVAQSPRYKIIEKRQSVAFWCNPISGHATLYWYQQILGQGPKLLIQFQNNGVVDDSQLPKDRFSAERLKGVDSTLKIQPAKLEDSAVYLCASSPFSQYFGPGTRLLVL.